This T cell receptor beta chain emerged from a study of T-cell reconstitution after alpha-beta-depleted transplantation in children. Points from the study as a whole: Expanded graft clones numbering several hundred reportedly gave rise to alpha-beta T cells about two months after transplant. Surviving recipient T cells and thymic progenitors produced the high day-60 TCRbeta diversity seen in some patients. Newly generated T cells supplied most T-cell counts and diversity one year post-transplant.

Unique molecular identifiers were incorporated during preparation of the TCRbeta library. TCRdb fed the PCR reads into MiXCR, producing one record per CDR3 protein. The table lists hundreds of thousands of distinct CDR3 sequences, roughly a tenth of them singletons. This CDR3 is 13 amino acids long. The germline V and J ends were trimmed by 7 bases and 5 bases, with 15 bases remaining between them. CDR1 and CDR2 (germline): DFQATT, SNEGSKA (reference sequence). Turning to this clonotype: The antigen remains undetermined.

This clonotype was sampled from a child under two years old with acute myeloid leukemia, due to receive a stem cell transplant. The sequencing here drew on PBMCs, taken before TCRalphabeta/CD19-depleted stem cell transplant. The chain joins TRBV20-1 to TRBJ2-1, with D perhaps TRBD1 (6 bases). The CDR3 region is CSGGRAPNNEQFF. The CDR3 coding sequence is TGCAGTGGGGGGCGCGCTCCCAACAATGAGCAGTTCTTC.